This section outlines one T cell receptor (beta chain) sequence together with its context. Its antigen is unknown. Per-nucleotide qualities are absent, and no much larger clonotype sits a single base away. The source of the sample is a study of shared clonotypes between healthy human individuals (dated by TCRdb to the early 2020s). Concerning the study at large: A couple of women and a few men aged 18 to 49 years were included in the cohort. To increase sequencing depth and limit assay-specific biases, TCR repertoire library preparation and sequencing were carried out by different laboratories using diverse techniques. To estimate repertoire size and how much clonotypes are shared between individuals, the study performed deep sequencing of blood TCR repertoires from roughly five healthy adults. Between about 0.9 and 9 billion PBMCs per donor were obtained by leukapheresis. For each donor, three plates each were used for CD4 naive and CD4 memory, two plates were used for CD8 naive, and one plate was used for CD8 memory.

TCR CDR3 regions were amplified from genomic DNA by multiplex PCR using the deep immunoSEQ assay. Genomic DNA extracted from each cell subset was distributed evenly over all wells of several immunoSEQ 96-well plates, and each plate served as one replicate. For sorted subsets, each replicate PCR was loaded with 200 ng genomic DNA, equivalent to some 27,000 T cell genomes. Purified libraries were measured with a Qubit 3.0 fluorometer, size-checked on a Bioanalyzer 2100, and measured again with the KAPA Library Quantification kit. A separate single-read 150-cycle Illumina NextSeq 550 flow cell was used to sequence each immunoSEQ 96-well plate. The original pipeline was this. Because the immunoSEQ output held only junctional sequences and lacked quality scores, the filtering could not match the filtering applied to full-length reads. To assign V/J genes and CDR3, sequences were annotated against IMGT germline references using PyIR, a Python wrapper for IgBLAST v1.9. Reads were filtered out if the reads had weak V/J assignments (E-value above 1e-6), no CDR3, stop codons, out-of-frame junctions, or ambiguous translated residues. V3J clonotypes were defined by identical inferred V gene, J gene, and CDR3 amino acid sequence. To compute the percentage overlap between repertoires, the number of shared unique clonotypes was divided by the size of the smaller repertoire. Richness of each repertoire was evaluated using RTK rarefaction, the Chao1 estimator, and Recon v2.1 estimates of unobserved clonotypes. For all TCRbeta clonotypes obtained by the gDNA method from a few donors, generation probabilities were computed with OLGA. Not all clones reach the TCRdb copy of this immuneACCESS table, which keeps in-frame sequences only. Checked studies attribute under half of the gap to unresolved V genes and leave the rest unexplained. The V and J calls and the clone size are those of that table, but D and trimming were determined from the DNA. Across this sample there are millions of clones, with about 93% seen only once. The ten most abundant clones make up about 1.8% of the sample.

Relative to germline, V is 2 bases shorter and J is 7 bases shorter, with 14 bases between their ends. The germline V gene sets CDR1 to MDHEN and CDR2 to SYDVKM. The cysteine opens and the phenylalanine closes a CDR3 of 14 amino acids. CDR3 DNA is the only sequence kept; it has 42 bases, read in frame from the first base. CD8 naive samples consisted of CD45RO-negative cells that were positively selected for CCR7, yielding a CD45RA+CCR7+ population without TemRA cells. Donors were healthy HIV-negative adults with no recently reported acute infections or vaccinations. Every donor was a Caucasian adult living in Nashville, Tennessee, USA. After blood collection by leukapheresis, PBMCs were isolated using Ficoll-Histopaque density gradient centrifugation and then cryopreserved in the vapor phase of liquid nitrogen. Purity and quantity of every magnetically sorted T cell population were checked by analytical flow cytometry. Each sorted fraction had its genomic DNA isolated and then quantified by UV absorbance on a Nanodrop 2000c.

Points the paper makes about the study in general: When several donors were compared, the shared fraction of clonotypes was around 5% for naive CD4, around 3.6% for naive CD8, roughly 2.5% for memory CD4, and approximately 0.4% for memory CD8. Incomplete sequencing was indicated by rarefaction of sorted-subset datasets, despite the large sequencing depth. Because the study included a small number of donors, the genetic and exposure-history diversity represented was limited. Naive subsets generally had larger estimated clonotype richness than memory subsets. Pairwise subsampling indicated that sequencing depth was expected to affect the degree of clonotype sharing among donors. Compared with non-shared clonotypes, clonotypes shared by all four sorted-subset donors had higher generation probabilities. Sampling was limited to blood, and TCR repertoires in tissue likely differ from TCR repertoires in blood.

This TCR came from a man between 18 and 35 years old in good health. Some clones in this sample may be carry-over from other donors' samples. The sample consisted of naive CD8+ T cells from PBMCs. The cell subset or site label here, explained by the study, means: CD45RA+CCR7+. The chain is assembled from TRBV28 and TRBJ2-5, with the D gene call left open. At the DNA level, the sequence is TGTGCCAGCAGTTTAAGGTCAGAGGCTGGGACCCAGTACTTC. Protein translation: CASSLRSEAGTQYF. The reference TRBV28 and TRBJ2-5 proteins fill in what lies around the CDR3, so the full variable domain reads DVKVTQSSRYLVKRTGEKVFLECVQDMDHENMFWYRQDPGLGLRLIYFSYDVKMKEKGDIPEGYSVSREKKERFSLILESASTNQTSMYLCASSLRSEAGTQYFGPGTRLLVL.